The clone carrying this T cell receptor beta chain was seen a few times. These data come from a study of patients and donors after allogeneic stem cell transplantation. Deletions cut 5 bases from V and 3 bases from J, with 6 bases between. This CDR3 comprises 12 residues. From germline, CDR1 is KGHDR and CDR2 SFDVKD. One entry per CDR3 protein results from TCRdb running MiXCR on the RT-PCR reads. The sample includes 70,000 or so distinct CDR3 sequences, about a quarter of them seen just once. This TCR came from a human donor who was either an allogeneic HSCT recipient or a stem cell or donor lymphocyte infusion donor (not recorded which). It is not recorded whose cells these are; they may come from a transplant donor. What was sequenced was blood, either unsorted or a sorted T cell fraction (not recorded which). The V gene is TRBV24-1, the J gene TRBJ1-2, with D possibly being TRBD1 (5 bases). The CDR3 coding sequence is TGTGCCACCAGTGTAGGGGACTATGGCTACACCTTC. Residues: CATSVGDYGYTF.